These 23 T cell receptor beta chains were all obtained from the same sample, sequenced in a study of T cell clusters in autoimmune cytopenias. TRB was amplified by touch-down multiplex PCR, primer pools A and B combined. TCRdb re-called the multiplex PCR reads and catalogs CDR3 proteins one per entry, DNA excluded. The sample has thousands of distinct CDR3 sequences; the top ten hold about 14%. TRB amplification used around 270 ng of peripheral blood genomic DNA. What was sequenced was peripheral blood. These receptors all stem from a human donor with an autoimmune cytopenia or autoimmune hepatitis (not recorded which).

This clonotype is identified as medium-sized from frequency. This chain joins TRBV19 and TRBJ2-7; TCRdb's D gene call, TRBD2, goes unchecked for lack of DNA. CDR1 and CDR2 from the germline V gene are LNHDA and SQIVND (reference sequence). The CDR3 loop spans 14 amino acids. The CDR3: CASTSGGSFYEQYF. The variable domain in full, completed from reference TRBV19 and TRBJ2-7, reads DGGITQSPKYLFRKEGQNVTLSCEQNLNHDAMYWYRQDPGQGLRLIYYSQIVNDFQKGDIAEGYSVSREKKESFPLTVTSAQKNPTAFYLCASTSGGSFYEQYFGPGTRLTVT.

The J gene is TRBJ2-3, the V gene TRBV12-3 or TRBV12-4. The CDR3 covers 13 residues. CDR3 loop: CASSFVGSDTQYF.

Its frequency marks this clonotype as medium-sized (0.01 to 0.1%). The chain recombines TRBV10-3 with TRBJ2-2; TCRdb's assignment of TRBD1 cannot be checked, as there is no DNA. CDR1 is ENHRY, CDR2 SYGVKD, per germline. There are 17 residues in the CDR3. The CDR3 loop is CAITPGGNRGRTGELFF.

This clonotype is large (0.1 to 1%) by frequency. The chain is built from TRBV19 and TRBJ2-2. This CDR3 region has 15 residues. Germline CDR1 and CDR2: LNHDA and SQIVND (reference sequence). CDR3 sequence: CASTLGVLNTGELFF.

Frequency places this clonotype as medium-sized. The V call is TRBV29-1, the J call TRBJ2-1; no DNA is available, so the TRBD2 call from TCRdb remains unchecked. This CDR3 contains 15 residues. The germline V gene encodes CDR1 SQVTM and CDR2 ANQGSEA. The chain's CDR3 is CSVVGTSGWSKEQFF.

This chain connects TRBV30 to TRBJ1-5; TCRdb names TRBD1, which stays unverified in the absence of DNA. Germline CDR1 and CDR2: GTSNPN and SVGIG (reference sequence). The CDR3 totals 17 residues. CDR3 loop: CAWSGSYGGYSNQPQHF.

This clonotype is labeled medium-sized based on frequency. This rearrangement joins TRBV19 to TRBJ2-5. The CDR3 covers 11 residues. Germline V gives CDR1 LNHDA, CDR2 SQIVND (reference sequence). This CDR3 is CASSTGETQYF.

The chain recombines TRBV20-1 with TRBJ2-7; TCRdb returns TRBD1, unconfirmable since there is no DNA. The germline gives CDR1 DFQATT, CDR2 SNEGSKA (reference sequence). This CDR3 region has 12 residues. This chain's CDR3 is CSVDGGNYEQYF.

This chain links TRBV29-1 with TRBJ2-1; the TCRdb call, TRBD2, lacks DNA for checking. Germline CDR1 SQVTM, CDR2 ANQGSEA. This CDR3 is built from 19 residues. CDR3 region: CSVEGVFTLGDRSFNEQFF.

Frequency places this clonotype as medium-sized. The chain employs TRBV12-3 or TRBV12-4 and TRBJ2-7; TCRdb's D gene call, TRBD2, goes unchecked for lack of DNA. The CDR3 runs to 13 residues. CDR3 in amino acids: CASSLRAHYEQYF.

This clonotype is classed as medium-sized by frequency. The rearrangement links TRBV19 to TRBJ1-5; TCRdb calls TRBD1, which cannot be checked without DNA. CDR1 and CDR2 from the germline V gene are LNHDA and SQIVND (reference sequence). The CDR3 is 15 residues long. CDR3 sequence: CASSSDRVEWRPQHF. Together with reference TRBV19 and TRBJ1-5, the CDR3 gives the full variable domain: DGGITQSPKYLFRKEGQNVTLSCEQNLNHDAMYWYRQDPGQGLRLIYYSQIVNDFQKGDIAEGYSVSREKKESFPLTVTSAQKNPTAFYLCASSSDRVEWRPQHFGDGTRLSIL.

The V and J genes are TRBV6-5 and TRBJ2-7; the D call of TRBD2 rests on TCRdb alone, since no DNA is present to check it. The CDR3 contains 16 residues. Per germline, CDR1 MNHEY and CDR2 SVGAGI. CDR3 residues: CASSFSGTSGTYEQYF.

This chain joins TRBV30 and TRBJ1-2; TCRdb outputs TRBD1, but without DNA this stays unchecked. This CDR3 region has 12 residues. Germline V CDR1 and CDR2: GTSNPN, SVGIG (reference sequence). The CDR3 loop is CAWARGGYGYTF.

Frequency places this clonotype as medium-sized. The chain carries TRBV30 and TRBJ2-7. The germline CDR1 and CDR2 sequences are GTSNPN and SVGIG (reference sequence). The CDR3 has 15 residues. Here the CDR3 reads CAWSVGVKGSYEQYF.

This clonotype ranks as medium-sized (0.01 to 0.1%) in terms of frequency. J is TRBJ2-7 and V is TRBV7-6; TCRdb proposes TRBD1, but this gene call is untestable without DNA. The CDR3 extends over 14 amino acids. Germline V gene data show CDR1 as SGHVS and CDR2 as FNYEAQ. The CDR3 spells CASSSLWGVDEQYF.

This clonotype is called medium-sized based on its frequency. The rearrangement uses TRBV12-3 or TRBV12-4 and TRBJ2-1; TCRdb picks TRBD2, but there is no DNA to check that call. This CDR3 has 14 residues. This CDR3 is CASRKLAGDNEQFF.

Judged by frequency, this clonotype is medium-sized. This rearrangement joins TRBV10-3 to TRBJ2-2; TCRdb names TRBD1, which stays unverified in the absence of DNA. The CDR3 has 16 amino acids. Germline assignment: CDR1 ENHRY and CDR2 SYGVKD. CDR3 amino acids: CAIPASAGGEGGELFF.

Measured by frequency, this clonotype is medium-sized. The chain has TRBV27 and TRBJ2-7; without DNA, the TCRdb call of TRBD1 cannot be checked. This CDR3 region has 12 residues. The germline V gene has CDR1 MNHEY and CDR2 SMNVEV (reference sequence). CDR3 region: CASGYRGDEQYF.

Judged by frequency, this clonotype is medium-sized. The genes are TRBV7-9 and TRBJ2-7; the TCRdb D gene call, TRBD2, has no DNA to confirm it. This CDR3 has 16 amino acids. Looked up from germline, CDR1 is SEHNR and CDR2 is FQNEAQ (reference sequence). CDR3 sequence reads: CASSLSGLPVSYEQYF.

This chain links TRBV6-6 with TRBJ1-2; TCRdb reports TRBD1, a call that lacks DNA to check it against. This CDR3 comprises 14 residues. Germline V gives CDR1 MNHNY, CDR2 SVGAGI (reference sequence). The CDR3 region is CASQATRDRYGYTF.

The chain carries TRBV6-5 and TRBJ1-1; TCRdb calls TRBD1, which cannot be checked without DNA. The CDR3 sequence is 15 residues long. The germline CDR1 and CDR2 sequences are MNHEY and SVGAGI. The CDR3 sequence: CASSYSLSSYTEAFF.

The chain combines TRBV5-1 with TRBJ2-1; the D gene TCRdb calls, TRBD2, cannot be checked with no DNA. Germline V gene data show CDR1 as SGHRS and CDR2 as YFSETQ. The CDR3 has 14 residues. CDR3 in amino acids: CASTRTSGNNEQFF.

V gene TRBV6-5 combines with J gene TRBJ2-3; TCRdb's D call of TRBD1 is untestable without DNA. Germline assignment: CDR1 MNHEY and CDR2 SVGAGI. This CDR3 spans 16 amino acids. CDR3 amino acids: CASSPRTGRFTDTQYF.